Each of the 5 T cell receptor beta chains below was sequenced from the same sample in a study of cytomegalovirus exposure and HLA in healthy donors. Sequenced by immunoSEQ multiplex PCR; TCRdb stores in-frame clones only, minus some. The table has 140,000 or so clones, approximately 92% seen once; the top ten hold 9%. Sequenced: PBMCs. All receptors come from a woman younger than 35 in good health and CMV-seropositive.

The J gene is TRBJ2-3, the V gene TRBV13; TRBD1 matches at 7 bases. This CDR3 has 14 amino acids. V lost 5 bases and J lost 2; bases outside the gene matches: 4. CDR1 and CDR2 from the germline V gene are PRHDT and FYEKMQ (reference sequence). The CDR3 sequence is CASSPTGATDTQYF. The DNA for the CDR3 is TGTGCCAGCAGCCCCACAGGGGCCACAGATACGCAGTATTTT.

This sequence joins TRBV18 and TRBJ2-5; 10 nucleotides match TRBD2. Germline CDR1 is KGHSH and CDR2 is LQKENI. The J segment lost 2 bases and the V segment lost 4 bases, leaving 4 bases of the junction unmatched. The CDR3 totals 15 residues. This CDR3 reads CASSLSGGTQETQYF. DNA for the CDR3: TGTGCCAGCTCACTTAGCGGGGGGACTCAAGAGACCCAGTACTTC.

CDR3 in DNA: TGTGCCAGCAGAATAAGGGGGGGGGCACAGCCCCAGCATTTT. As protein: CASRIRGGAQPQHF. The chain combines TRBV6-5 with TRBJ1-5, with D possibly TRBD1 on 6 matching bases. Germline CDR1 reads MNHEY; CDR2 reads SVGAGI. The CDR3 spans 14 residues. Deletions cut 6 bases from V and 7 bases from J, with 16 bases between.

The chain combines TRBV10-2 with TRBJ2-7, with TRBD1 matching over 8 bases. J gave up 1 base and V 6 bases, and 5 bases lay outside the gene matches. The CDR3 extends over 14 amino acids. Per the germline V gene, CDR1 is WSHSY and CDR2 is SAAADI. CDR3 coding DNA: TGCGCCAGCAGCCGGGACAGGCATTCCTACGAGCAGTACTTC. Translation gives CASSRDRHSYEQYF.

The CDR3 nucleotides read TGTGCCAGCTTCCCGGGACAGGGGAACACTGAAGCTTTCTTT. Translation: CASFPGQGNTEAFF. V gene TRBV28 combines with J gene TRBJ1-1, with 9 positions matching TRBD1. Germline V CDR1 and CDR2: MDHEN, SYDVKM. Losses at the gene ends were 8 bases for V and 1 base for J; bases not matched to a gene: 5. CDR3 size: 14 residues.